Given below is one T cell receptor (beta chain) in context. The data were taken from a study of immune characterization of retroperitoneal liposarcoma. The CDR3 spans 16 residues. V lost 5 bases, J lost 11 bases, and 13 bases stayed unmatched. TCRdb re-called the PCR reads through MiXCR, storing one row per CDR3 protein. The data show under 1,500 distinct CDR3 sequences, with 47% seen just once and around 20% held by the top ten. This clonotype was sampled from a female donor with retroperitoneal liposarcoma. Sequences were obtained from tumor tissue. This chain connects TRBV12-3 or TRBV12-4 to TRBJ2-5; 14 bases map to TRBD2. CDR3 nucleotide sequence: TGTGCCAGCAGTGCCGGGACTAGCGGGGGCCTTAGGGAGCAGTACTTC. Translation: CASSAGTSGGLREQYF.